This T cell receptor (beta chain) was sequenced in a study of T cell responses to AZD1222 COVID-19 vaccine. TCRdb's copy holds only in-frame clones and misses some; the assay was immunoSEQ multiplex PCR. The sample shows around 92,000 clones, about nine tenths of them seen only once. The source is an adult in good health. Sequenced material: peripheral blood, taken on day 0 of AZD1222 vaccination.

In nucleotides, the CDR3 is TGTGCCAGCAGCCAAGGAGGACTAACCTACGAGCAGTACTTC. Translated: CASSQGGLTYEQYF. The chain couples TRBV14 to TRBJ2-7, with TRBD2 as a possible D gene (6 bases). V dropped 1 base and J dropped 2 bases, with 9 bases sitting between them. The CDR3 extends over 14 amino acids. The germline V gene has CDR1 SGHDN and CDR2 FVKESK.